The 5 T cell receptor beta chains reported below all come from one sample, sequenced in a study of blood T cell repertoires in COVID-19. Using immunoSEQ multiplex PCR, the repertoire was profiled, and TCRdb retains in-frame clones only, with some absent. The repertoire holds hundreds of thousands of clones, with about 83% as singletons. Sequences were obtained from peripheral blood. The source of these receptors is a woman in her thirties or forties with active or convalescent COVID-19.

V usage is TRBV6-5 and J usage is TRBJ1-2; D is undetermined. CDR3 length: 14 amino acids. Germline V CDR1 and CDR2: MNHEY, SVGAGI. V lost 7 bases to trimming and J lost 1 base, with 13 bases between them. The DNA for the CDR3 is TGTGCCAGCAAAACGCCCGGGGTTAACTATGGCTACACCTTC. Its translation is CASKTPGVNYGYTF.

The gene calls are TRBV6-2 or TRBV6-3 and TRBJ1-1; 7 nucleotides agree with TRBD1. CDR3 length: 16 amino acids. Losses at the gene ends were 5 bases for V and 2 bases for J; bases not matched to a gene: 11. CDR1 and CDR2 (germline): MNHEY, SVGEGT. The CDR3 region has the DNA TGTGCCAGCAGTCGGACAGGCAACCTACGAAACACTGAAGCTTTCTTT. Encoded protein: CASSRTGNLRNTEAFF.

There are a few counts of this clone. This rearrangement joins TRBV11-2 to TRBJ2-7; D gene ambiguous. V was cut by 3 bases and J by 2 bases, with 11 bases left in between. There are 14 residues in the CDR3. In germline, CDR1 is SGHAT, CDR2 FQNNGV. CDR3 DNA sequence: TGTGCCAGCAGCTTTGGTTTTGGCACCTACGAGCAGTACTTC. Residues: CASSFGFGTYEQYF.

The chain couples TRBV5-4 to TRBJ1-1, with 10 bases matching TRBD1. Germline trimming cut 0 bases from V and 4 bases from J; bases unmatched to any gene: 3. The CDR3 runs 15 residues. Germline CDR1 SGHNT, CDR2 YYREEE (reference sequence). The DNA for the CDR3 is TGTGCCAGCAGCTTGGGGGGGGACAGGGGCACTGAAGCTTTCTTT. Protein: CASSLGGDRGTEAFF.

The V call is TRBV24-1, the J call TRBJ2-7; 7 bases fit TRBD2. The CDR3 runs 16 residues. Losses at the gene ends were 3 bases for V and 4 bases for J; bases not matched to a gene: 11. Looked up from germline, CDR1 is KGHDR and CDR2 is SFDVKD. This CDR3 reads CATSDPLRAGAYEQYF. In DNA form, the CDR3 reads TGTGCCACCAGTGATCCGCTTCGGGCGGGAGCTTACGAGCAGTACTTC.